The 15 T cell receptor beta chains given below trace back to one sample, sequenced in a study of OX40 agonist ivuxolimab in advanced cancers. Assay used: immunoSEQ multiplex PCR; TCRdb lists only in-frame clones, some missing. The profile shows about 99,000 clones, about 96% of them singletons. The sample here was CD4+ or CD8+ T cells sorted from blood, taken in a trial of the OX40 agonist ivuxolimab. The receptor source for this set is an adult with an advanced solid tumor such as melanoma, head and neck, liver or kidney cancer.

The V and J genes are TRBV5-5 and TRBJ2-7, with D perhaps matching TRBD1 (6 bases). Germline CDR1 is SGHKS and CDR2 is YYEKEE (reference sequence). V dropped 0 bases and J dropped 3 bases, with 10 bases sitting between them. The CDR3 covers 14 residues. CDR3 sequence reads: CASSLVRGYYEQYF. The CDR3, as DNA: TGTGCCAGCAGCTTGGTTAGGGGGTACTACGAGCAGTACTTC.

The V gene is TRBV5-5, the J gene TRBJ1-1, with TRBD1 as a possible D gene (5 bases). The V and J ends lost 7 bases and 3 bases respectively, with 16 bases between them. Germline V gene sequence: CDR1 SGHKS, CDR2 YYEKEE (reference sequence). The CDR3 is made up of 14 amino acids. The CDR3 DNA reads TGTGCCAGCGACGGGGGACCCACAGACACTGAAGCTTTCTTT. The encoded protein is CASDGGPTDTEAFF.

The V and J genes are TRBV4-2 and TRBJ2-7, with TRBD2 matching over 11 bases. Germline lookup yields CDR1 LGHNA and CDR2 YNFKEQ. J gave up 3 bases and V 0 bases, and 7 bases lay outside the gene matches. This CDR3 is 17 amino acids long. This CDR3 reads CASSQESSGTSGYEQYF. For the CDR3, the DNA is TGTGCCAGCAGCCAAGAGTCTTCCGGGACTAGCGGCTACGAGCAGTACTTC.

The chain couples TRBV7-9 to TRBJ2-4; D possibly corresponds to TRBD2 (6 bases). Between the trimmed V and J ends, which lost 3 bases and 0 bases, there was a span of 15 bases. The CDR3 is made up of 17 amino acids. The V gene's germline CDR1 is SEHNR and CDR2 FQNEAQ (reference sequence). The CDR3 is CASSFTGTLLAKNIQYF. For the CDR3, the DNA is TGTGCCAGCAGCTTTACCGGGACTCTCCTAGCCAAAAACATTCAGTACTTC.

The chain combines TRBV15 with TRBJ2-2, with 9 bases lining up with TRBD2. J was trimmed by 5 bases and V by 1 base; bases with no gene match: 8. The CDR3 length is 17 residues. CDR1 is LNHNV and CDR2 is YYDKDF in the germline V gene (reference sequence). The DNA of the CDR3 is TGTGCCACCAGCAGAGTTCCGGGACTAGCCGGGACCGGGGAGCTGTTTTTT. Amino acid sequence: CATSRVPGLAGTGELFF.

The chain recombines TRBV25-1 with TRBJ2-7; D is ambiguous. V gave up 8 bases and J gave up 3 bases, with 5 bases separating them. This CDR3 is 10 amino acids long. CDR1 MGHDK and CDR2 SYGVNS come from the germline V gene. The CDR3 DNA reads TGTGCCAGCGAAAACTACGAGCAGTACTTC. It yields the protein CASENYEQYF.

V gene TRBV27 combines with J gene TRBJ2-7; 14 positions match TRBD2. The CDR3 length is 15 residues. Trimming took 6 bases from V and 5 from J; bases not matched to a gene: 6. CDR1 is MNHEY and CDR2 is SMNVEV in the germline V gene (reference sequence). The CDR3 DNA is TGTGCCAGCAGCCTCGGGACTAGCGGGAGTAACGAGCAGTACTTC. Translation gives CASSLGTSGSNEQYF.

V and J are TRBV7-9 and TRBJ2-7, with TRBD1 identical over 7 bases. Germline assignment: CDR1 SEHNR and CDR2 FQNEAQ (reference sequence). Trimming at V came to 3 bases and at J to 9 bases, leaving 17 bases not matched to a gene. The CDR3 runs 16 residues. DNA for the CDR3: TGTGCCAGCAGCTTCGCCTCTTCAGGGACAGAGGACCCGCAGTACTTC. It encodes CASSFASSGTEDPQYF.

The CDR3, as DNA: TGTGCCAGCAGCGCCTGGACTCTTACAGATACGCAGTATTTT. This codes for CASSAWTLTDTQYF. V and J are TRBV9 and TRBJ2-3; D is possibly TRBD2 (5 bases). Trimming stripped 3 bases from V and 3 bases from J, with 11 bases between. The CDR3 loop spans 14 amino acids. Germline V gives CDR1 SGDLS, CDR2 YYNGEE.

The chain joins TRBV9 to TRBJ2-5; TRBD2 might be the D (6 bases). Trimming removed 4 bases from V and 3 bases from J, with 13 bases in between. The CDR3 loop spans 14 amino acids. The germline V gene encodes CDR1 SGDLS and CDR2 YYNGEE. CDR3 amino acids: CASSSGGTEETQYF. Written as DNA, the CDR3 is TGTGCCAGCAGCTCGGGCGGGACGGAAGAGACCCAGTACTTC.

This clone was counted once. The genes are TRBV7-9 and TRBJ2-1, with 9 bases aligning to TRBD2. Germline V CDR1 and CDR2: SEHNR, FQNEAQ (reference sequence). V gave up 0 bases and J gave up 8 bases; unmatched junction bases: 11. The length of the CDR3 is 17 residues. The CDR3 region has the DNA TGTGCCAGCAGCTTAGCTGGGGGACTAGCCCAGGGCGATGAGCAGTTCTTC. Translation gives CASSLAGGLAQGDEQFF.

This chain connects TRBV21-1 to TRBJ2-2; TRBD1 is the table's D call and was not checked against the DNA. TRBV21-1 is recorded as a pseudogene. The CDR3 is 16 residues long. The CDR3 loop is CASSSGQGGNTGELFF. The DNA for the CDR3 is TGTGCCAGCAGCAGCGGACAGGGGGGGAACACCGGGGAGCTGTTTTTT.

CDR3: CASSETSGSYTGELFF. CDR3 in DNA: TGTGCCAGCAGTGAAACTAGCGGGAGCTACACCGGGGAGCTGTTTTTT. The chain has TRBV2 and TRBJ2-2; 11 bases are shared with TRBD2. The CDR3 is made up of 16 amino acids. Germline CDR1 reads SNHLY; CDR2 reads FYNNEI. V lost 2 bases, J lost 3 bases, and 2 bases stayed unmatched.

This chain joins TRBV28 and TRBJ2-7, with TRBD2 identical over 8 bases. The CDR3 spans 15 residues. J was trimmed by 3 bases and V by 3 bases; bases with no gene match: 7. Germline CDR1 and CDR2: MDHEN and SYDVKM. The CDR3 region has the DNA TGTGCCAGCAGTTTTACGGGGGGGAAGGGCTACGAGCAGTACTTC. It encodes CASSFTGGKGYEQYF. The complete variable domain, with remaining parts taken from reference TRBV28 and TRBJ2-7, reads DVKVTQSSRYLVKRTGEKVFLECVQDMDHENMFWYRQDPGLGLRLIYFSYDVKMKEKGDIPEGYSVSREKKERFSLILESASTNQTSMYLCASSFTGGKGYEQYFGPGTRLTVT.

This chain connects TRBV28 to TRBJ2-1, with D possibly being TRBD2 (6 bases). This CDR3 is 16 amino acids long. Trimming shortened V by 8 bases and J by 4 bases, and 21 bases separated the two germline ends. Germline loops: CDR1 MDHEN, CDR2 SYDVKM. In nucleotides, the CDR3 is TGTGCCAGCCCACCGGGACTCCCAGGGTATTACAATGAGCAGTTCTTC. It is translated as CASPPGLPGYYNEQFF.